This entry describes one TCR beta chain. The target antigen is unknown. The data were obtained in a study of beta chain features in type 1 diabetes. Overall study context: All samples together contributed about 100,000,000 sorted cells for examination. Overall study results and limits: Short templates might get an advantage during PCR, and this would be equal in patients and controls.

Isolation of CD4+ naive, central memory, regulatory and stem cell-like memory cells was achieved by sorting via CD45RO/CCR7/CD25/CD127/CD95/CD27. All of the isolated RNA was reverse transcribed, so expressed TCRB transcripts were sequenced. The average read count of naive, central memory and regulatory T cell samples was some 3.5 million. Here immunoSEQ multiplex PCR was the method, and the copy in TCRdb shows in-frame clones only, minus some. The repertoire includes around 310,000 clones, 8% to 13% of them detected once, and roughly 0.014% sits in the top ten. This CDR3 is built from 14 residues. V was clipped by 6 bases and J by 3 bases, with 12 bases between them. Germline values: CDR1 SGHTA, CDR2 FQGTGA.

V and J are TRBV7-3 and TRBJ2-1; maybe TRBD1 (6 bases). The sequenced sample was naive CD4+ T cells from blood. This sequence was found in a woman aged 30 to 39 in good health. The CDR3 reads CASSLTGIYNEQFF. CDR3 nucleotide sequence: TGTGCCAGCAGTCTCACAGGGATCTACAATGAGCAGTTCTTC.